The sequence of this TCR beta chain was determined in a study of shared clonotypes between healthy human individuals. Overall study: A couple of female and a few male donors aged 18 to 49 were enrolled. Every donor yielded three CD4 naive, three CD4 memory, two CD8 naive and one CD8 memory plate.

General study findings and limits: Non-shared clonotypes showed lower generation probabilities than clonotypes common to all four donors.

Method: immunoSEQ multiplex PCR; TCRdb's copy keeps in-frame clones and lacks some. The table shows around 1.6 million clones, with under 99% occurring only once. With regard to this clone: Its antigen is currently unknown.

Sequenced: naive CD4+ T cells sorted from blood. As for subset: CD45RA+ positively selected. This clonotype originated in a man aged 25-45 years in good health.

Here the CDR3 DNA reads TGTGCCAGCAGCCTGAAACTCCCTCTCTTTAAAGAGACCCAGTACTTC. It is translated as CASSLKLPLFKETQYF. The genes are TRBV14 and TRBJ2-5, with unresolved D. Looked up from germline, CDR1 is SGHDN and CDR2 is FVKESK. Trimming cost V 4 bases and J 3 bases, with 18 bases left between them. The CDR3 extends over 16 amino acids.